Presented here are 9 T cell receptor beta chains from one specimen sequenced in a study of blood T cell repertoires in COVID-19. The repertoire was sequenced with immunoSEQ multiplex PCR; TCRdb's copy has only in-frame clones and lacks some. The sample holds about 150,000 clones, around 80% seen once. The sample taken for sequencing was PBMCs or T cells enriched from blood (not recorded which). These receptors originate from a woman aged 50 to 60 who had recovered from COVID-19.

V is TRBV10-3 and J is TRBJ1-6, with unresolved D. Germline V CDR1 and CDR2: ENHRY, SYGVKD. Trimming cost V 5 bases and J 10 bases, with 15 bases left between them. This CDR3 is built from 14 residues. CDR3 sequence reads: CAISPSESVSPLHF. For the CDR3, the DNA is TGTGCCATCAGTCCTTCCGAGTCCGTCTCACCCCTCCACTTT.

The rearrangement uses TRBV9 and TRBJ2-1; a weak D match, TRBD2 (5 bases). In germline, CDR1 is SGDLS, CDR2 YYNGEE. The CDR3 consists of 15 residues. Trimming left V 0 bases short and J 1 base short, with 8 bases between. The CDR3 DNA follows: TGTGCCAGCAGCGTAGCGAGGGAATCCTACAATGAGCAGTTCTTC. Translation: CASSVARESYNEQFF.

This clone is a singleton in its sample. This rearrangement joins TRBV4-1 to TRBJ2-7, with 9 bases that match TRBD1. The V gene end was trimmed by 4 bases and the J gene end by 2 bases; junction bases not matched to a gene: 6. The germline V gene has CDR1 MGHRA and CDR2 YSYEKL. CDR3 length: 15 amino acids. The CDR3 nucleotides read TGCGCCAGCAGCCCGACGGGACAGGGCGCCTACGAGCAGTACTTC. Residues: CASSPTGQGAYEQYF.

This clone was detected once. V and J are TRBV5-1 and TRBJ2-7, with D tentatively TRBD2 (6 bases). This CDR3 comprises 15 residues. The germline V gene has CDR1 SGHRS and CDR2 YFSETQ. V lost 0 bases, J lost 5 bases, and 15 bases lay in between. The CDR3 nucleotides are TGCGCCAGCAGCTTGGTTGGGGGGTCCCCCAACGAGCAGTACTTC. This gives the protein CASSLVGGSPNEQYF.

The V gene is TRBV27, the J gene TRBJ1-6; 8 nucleotides line up with TRBD1. This CDR3 contains 15 residues. Germline V gene lookup returns CDR1 MNHEY and CDR2 SMNVEV (reference sequence). With 8 bases clipped from V and 9 bases from J, the junction kept 12 bases outside the gene matches. This CDR3 reads CASRSGGEVTSPLHF. CDR3 bases: TGTGCCAGCCGGTCAGGGGGCGAAGTCACTTCACCCCTCCACTTT.

This clone was seen once. The chain has TRBV7-2 and TRBJ1-5; 7 positions match TRBD1. The CDR3 is 14 residues long. V shed 5 bases and J 5 bases; nucleotides not matched to a gene: 6. Germline V gene lookup returns CDR1 SGHTA and CDR2 FQGNSA. The CDR3 DNA sequence: TGTGCCAGCAGCGCCCCAGGGGGTTATCAGCCCCAGCATTTT. This sequence encodes CASSAPGGYQPQHF.

The V call is TRBV29-1, the J call TRBJ2-7, with D possibly matching TRBD1 (5 bases). The CDR3 covers 13 residues. Germline values: CDR1 SQVTM, CDR2 ANQGSEA. V was cut by 3 bases and J by 2 bases, with 11 bases left in between. The CDR3 coding sequence is TGCAGCGTTGATCCAGGGTCCCCCTACGAGCAGTACTTC. Translation: CSVDPGSPYEQYF.

The rearrangement uses TRBV7-9 and TRBJ2-1, with 9 positions matching TRBD2. The CDR3 extends over 14 amino acids. The trim removed 1 base at V and 5 bases at J, leaving 0 bases unmatched. In germline, CDR1 is SEHNR, CDR2 FQNEAQ (reference sequence). The CDR3 loop reads CASSLVAGDNEQFF. In nucleotides, the CDR3 is TGTGCCAGCAGCTTAGTAGCGGGAGACAATGAGCAGTTCTTC.

This clone is a singleton in its sample. This rearrangement joins TRBV27 to TRBJ2-3; 12 bases fit TRBD2. V gave up 5 bases and J gave up 0 bases; unmatched junction bases: 9. Germline V gene data show CDR1 as MNHEY and CDR2 as SMNVEV (reference sequence). CDR3 size: 18 residues. CDR3 nucleotide sequence: TGTGCCAGCAGTGCCTACCTTGGGACTAGCGGGAGCACAGATACGCAGTATTTT. This gives the protein CASSAYLGTSGSTDTQYF.